The 25 T cell receptor beta chains below all came from one sample that was sequenced in a study of blood T cell repertoires in COVID-19. Clones were read by immunoSEQ multiplex PCR, and TCRdb kept only the in-frame ones, dropping some. In the table there are roughly 100,000 clones, 82% of which are singletons. The source material was peripheral blood. The source of these receptors is a man aged 55 to 70 with acute or convalescent COVID-19.

This rearrangement joins TRBV21-1 to TRBJ1-1; whether TRBD1, the table's D call, matches the DNA was not checked. TRBV21-1 counts as a pseudogene. The CDR3 sequence is 14 residues long. The CDR3 is CASSKVDSSTEAFF. In DNA, the CDR3 is TGTGCCAGCAGCAAAGTGGACAGTAGCACTGAAGCTTTCTTT.

This clone was detected only once. The chain carries TRBV5-1 and TRBJ1-2; 7 bases are shared with TRBD1. In germline, CDR1 is SGHRS, CDR2 YFSETQ. The length of the CDR3 is 14 residues. The V segment lost 2 bases and the J segment 3 bases; nucleotides outside the gene matches: 4. The CDR3: CASSFGQEDYGYTF. DNA of the CDR3: TGCGCCAGCAGCTTCGGACAGGAGGACTATGGCTACACCTTC.

The sample holds a few counts of this clone. The chain recombines TRBV7-3 with TRBJ1-2; 7 bases match TRBD1. The V gene's germline CDR1 is SGHTA and CDR2 FQGTGA. The CDR3 is 14 amino acids. The V and J ends lost 5 bases and 8 bases, in that order; junction bases with no gene match: 11. The CDR3 nucleotides are TGTGCCAGCAGCCCCAGACAGGGATCGGGGGGCTACACCTTC. It yields the protein CASSPRQGSGGYTF.

This chain uses TRBV12-3 or TRBV12-4 with TRBJ2-7; a weak D match, TRBD2 (6 bases). This CDR3 contains 13 residues. V was cut by 7 bases and J by 0 bases, with 10 bases left in between. The CDR3 loop is CASKEGSSYEQYF. Written as DNA, the CDR3 is TGTGCCAGCAAGGAGGGAAGCTCCTACGAGCAGTACTTC.

The chain uses TRBV29-1 and TRBJ2-7; D gene ambiguous. The CDR3 contains 11 residues. CDR1 is SQVTM and CDR2 is ANQGSEA in the germline V gene. Trimming took off 8 bases at V and 6 bases at J, with 14 bases between the two ends. DNA of the CDR3: TGCAGCACCAGCTCAGGTAGCGAGCAGTACTTC. Translation gives CSTSSGSEQYF.

The gene calls are TRBV7-9 and TRBJ2-5; D perhaps matches TRBD1 (6 bases). Germline CDR1 SEHNR, CDR2 FQNEAQ (reference sequence). The CDR3 is 14 residues long. Trimming took 4 bases from V and 5 from J, leaving 14 bases between them. CDR3 protein: CASSSRQGWETQYF. CDR3 DNA sequence: TGTGCCAGCAGCTCCCGGCAGGGGTGGGAGACCCAGTACTTC.

The chain recombines TRBV25-1 with TRBJ1-1; 9 positions match TRBD1. The CDR3 extends over 15 amino acids. Per germline, CDR1 MGHDK and CDR2 SYGVNS. With V trimmed by 6 bases and J by 2 bases, 7 bases remained unmatched. The DNA of the CDR3 is TGTGCCAGCAGCCCGTACAGGGGGCAAAACACTGAAGCTTTCTTT. As protein: CASSPYRGQNTEAFF.

V is TRBV5-6 and J is TRBJ1-6, with 7 bases identical to TRBD1. The CDR3 runs 13 residues. The V and J ends lost 2 bases and 10 bases, in that order; junction bases with no gene match: 3. Looked up from germline, CDR1 is SGHDT and CDR2 is YYEEEE. The CDR3 sequence: CASSFDRVSPLHF. The CDR3 DNA is TGTGCCAGCAGCTTCGACAGGGTCTCACCCCTCCACTTT.

The chain recombines TRBV18 with TRBJ1-1; D remains unclear. The germline V gene encodes CDR1 KGHSH and CDR2 LQKENI. Deletions cut 2 bases from V and 5 bases from J, with 6 bases between. The CDR3 has 12 amino acids. The CDR3 nucleotides are TGTGCCAGCTCACCATCCGAGACTGAAGCTTTCTTT. As protein: CASSPSETEAFF. The full variable domain, completed using reference TRBV18 and TRBJ1-1, is NAGVMQNPRHLVRRRGQEARLRCSPMKGHSHVYWYRQLPEEGLKFMVYLQKENIIDESGMPKERFSAEFPKEGPSILRIQQVVRGDSAAYFCASSPSETEAFFGQGTRLTVV.

CDR3: CASSLNIYEQYF. The CDR3 nucleotides are TGTGCCAGCAGCCTCAACATCTACGAGCAGTACTTC. The chain uses TRBV7-9 and TRBJ2-7; no firm D call. The ends were cut back, 5 bases at V and 3 bases at J, with 8 bases in the middle. CDR3 length: 12 residues. CDR1 and CDR2 from the germline V gene are SEHNR and FQNEAQ (reference sequence).

This clone was observed a single time. This chain uses TRBV10-2 with TRBJ2-7, with D maybe TRBD2 (5 bases). The germline V and J ends were trimmed by 7 bases and 2 bases, with 12 bases remaining between them. Germline CDR1 WSHSY, CDR2 SAAADI. CDR3 length: 13 residues. CDR3 amino acids: CASMPSGAYEQYF. DNA for the CDR3: TGCGCCAGCATGCCCAGCGGAGCCTACGAGCAGTACTTC.

The chain links TRBV6-5 to TRBJ1-2; 8 bases match TRBD1. From germline, CDR1 is MNHEY and CDR2 SVGAGI. CDR3 length: 15 residues. Trimming at V came to 5 bases and at J to 8 bases, leaving 13 bases not matched to a gene. CDR3 region: CASSPGTGPYWGYTF. The CDR3 nucleotides are TGTGCCAGCAGTCCCGGGACAGGCCCCTACTGGGGCTACACCTTC.

V gene TRBV5-1 combines with J gene TRBJ1-3; no definite D call. This CDR3 region has 15 residues. Germline V lookup: CDR1 SGHRS, CDR2 YFSETQ. V lost 0 bases, J lost 0 bases, and 7 bases lay in between. CDR3 sequence (DNA): TGCGCCAGCAGCTTGGGCGGGAACTCTGGAAACACCATATATTTT. The encoded protein is CASSLGGNSGNTIYF.

The V and J genes are TRBV3-1 (or the pseudogene TRBV3-2) and TRBJ2-1, with 8 bases that match TRBD2. Germline V CDR1 and CDR2: LGHDT, YNNKEL (reference sequence). Trimming at V came to 0 bases and at J to 8 bases, leaving 6 bases not matched to a gene. The CDR3 loop spans 15 amino acids. The CDR3, as DNA: TGTGCCAGCAGCCAAGAAGGGCGGGGGGTGGATGAGCAGTTCTTC. Its translation: CASSQEGRGVDEQFF.

The rearrangement joins TRBV3-1 (or the pseudogene TRBV3-2) to TRBJ2-5; 8 bases are shared with TRBD2. CDR3 size: 14 residues. Germline V gives CDR1 LGHDT, CDR2 YNNKEL (reference sequence). J was trimmed by 4 bases and V by 3 bases; bases with no gene match: 4. The chain's CDR3 is CASSQYAGGETQYF. The DNA of the CDR3 is TGTGCCAGCAGCCAGTACGCGGGGGGAGAGACCCAGTACTTC.

The V gene is TRBV6-2 or TRBV6-3, the J gene TRBJ2-2; perhaps TRBD2 as D (6 bases). Germline V gives CDR1 MNHEY, CDR2 SVGEGT. CDR3 length equals 17 residues. Trimming left V 0 bases short and J 1 base short, with 12 bases between. The CDR3: CASSYSYWRGNTGELFF. For the CDR3, the DNA is TGTGCCAGCAGTTACTCGTATTGGAGGGGGAACACCGGGGAGCTGTTTTTT.

The V and J genes are TRBV6-2 or TRBV6-3 and TRBJ2-1; 10 bases are shared with TRBD2. The CDR3 contains 15 residues. The V gene end was trimmed by 4 bases and the J gene end by 5 bases; junction bases not matched to a gene: 5. Germline CDR1 MNHEY, CDR2 SVGEGT. The chain's CDR3 is CASSLGLAQDNEQFF. The CDR3 nucleotides read TGTGCCAGCAGTTTGGGACTAGCGCAAGACAATGAGCAGTTCTTC.

The chain recombines TRBV20-1 with TRBJ2-7, with D perhaps TRBD2 (6 bases). Germline V gives CDR1 DFQATT, CDR2 SNEGSKA (reference sequence). The CDR3 runs to 11 residues. Trimming took off 3 bases at V and 6 bases at J, with 9 bases between the two ends. CDR3 region: CSASGEVEQYF. The DNA of the CDR3 is TGCAGTGCTAGCGGGGAGGTCGAGCAGTACTTC.

The chain links TRBV6-5 to TRBJ1-1; D is possibly TRBD1 (5 bases). The ends were cut back, 4 bases at V and 1 base at J, with 13 bases in the middle. The CDR3 has 15 amino acids. Germline-derived CDR1 and CDR2 are MNHEY and SVGAGI. As DNA, the CDR3 is TGTGCCAGCAGTTCACTTTTGGGGGGGAACACTGAAGCTTTCTTT. Residues: CASSSLLGGNTEAFF.

Ten or more counts support this clone. This chain connects TRBV27 to TRBJ1-6, with D perhaps matching TRBD1 (5 bases). The V gene lost 7 bases and the J gene lost 7 bases, with 8 bases spanning the gap. Germline CDR1 is MNHEY and CDR2 is SMNVEV (reference sequence). The CDR3 has 12 amino acids. DNA for the CDR3: TGTGCCAGCAAGTCAGGGAATTCACCCCTCCACTTT. This encodes CASKSGNSPLHF.

The CDR3 DNA reads as TGTGCCAGCAGCCCTCGGGAGCCAGATACGCAGTATTTT. This translates into CASSPREPDTQYF. The chain joins TRBV7-8 to TRBJ2-3; a weak D match, TRBD2 (6 bases). This CDR3 contains 13 residues. The ends were cut back, 5 bases at V and 4 bases at J, with 10 bases in the middle. Germline CDR1 SGHVS, CDR2 FQNEAQ.

This clone has only one observation. The V and J genes are TRBV5-1 and TRBJ1-5, with TRBD1 identical over 7 bases. V dropped 4 bases and J dropped 0; count of bases not matched to a gene: 4. The CDR3 totals 15 residues. CDR1 SGHRS and CDR2 YFSETQ come from the germline V gene. CDR3 loop: CASSEGQYSNQPQHF. Here the CDR3 DNA reads TGCGCCAGCAGCGAGGGACAGTATAGCAATCAGCCCCAGCATTTT.

The rearrangement joins TRBV5-5 to TRBJ1-2; possible D gene TRBD1, 5 bases. Germline V gives CDR1 SGHKS, CDR2 YYEKEE (reference sequence). The CDR3 has 14 residues. V gave up 1 base and J gave up 2 bases, with 9 bases separating them. The CDR3 protein is CASSLSRGNYGYTF. Written as DNA, the CDR3 is TGTGCCAGCAGCTTGAGTCGGGGGAACTATGGCTACACCTTC.

The chain recombines TRBV18 with TRBJ1-5; TRBD1 is a possible D gene (6 bases). The CDR3 consists of 12 residues. The V gene lost 5 bases and the J gene lost 4 bases, with 6 bases spanning the gap. From germline, CDR1 is KGHSH and CDR2 LQKENI. CDR3 nucleotide sequence: TGTGCCAGCTCAACAGGGAATCAGCCCCAGCATTTT. This codes for CASSTGNQPQHF. Drawing the rest from reference TRBV18 and TRBJ1-5, the complete variable domain is NAGVMQNPRHLVRRRGQEARLRCSPMKGHSHVYWYRQLPEEGLKFMVYLQKENIIDESGMPKERFSAEFPKEGPSILRIQQVVRGDSAAYFCASSTGNQPQHFGDGTRLSIL.

The chain has TRBV14 and TRBJ1-2; 8 bases align to TRBD1. The length of the CDR3 is 15 residues. The germline gives CDR1 SGHDN, CDR2 FVKESK. The V segment lost 0 bases and the J segment 4 bases; nucleotides outside the gene matches: 4. CDR3 region: CASSQDAGQVYGYTF. For the CDR3, the DNA is TGTGCCAGCAGCCAAGATGCGGGACAGGTCTATGGCTACACCTTC.